This T cell receptor beta chain comes out of a study of blood T cell repertoires in COVID-19. In the study overall: Collection of acute and convalescent COVID-19 samples took place in the United States, Italy and Spain.

CDR1 is SGHDT, CDR2 YYEEEE, per germline. This CDR3 comprises 16 residues. V lost 3 bases and J lost 7; bases outside the gene matches: 16. This table comes from immunoSEQ multiplex PCR, and its TCRdb copy is limited to in-frame clones, with some not included. The table lists roughly 230,000 clones, around 83% of them singletons. This receptor was taken from a man aged 40-49 years with acute or convalescent COVID-19. The chain is built from TRBV5-6 and TRBJ2-7, with 7 bases lining up with TRBD2. The sequencing sample was made of peripheral blood. The CDR3 region has the DNA TGTGCCAGCAGCTCCTTCGGACTAGAACTTTTGGGGGAGCAGTACTTC. This translates into CASSSFGLELLGEQYF. Drawing the rest from reference TRBV5-6 and TRBJ2-7, the complete variable domain is DAGVTQSPTHLIKTRGQQVTLRCSPKSGHDTVSWYQQALGQGPQFIFQYYEEEERQRGNFPDRFSGHQFPNYSSELNVNALLLGDSALYLCASSSFGLELLGEQYFGPGTRLTVT.